These T cell receptor beta chains were read from a single sample in a study of T cell responses to AZD1222 COVID-19 vaccine. Only in-frame clones appear in the TCRdb table, and some are missing; sequencing was by immunoSEQ multiplex PCR. The table lists roughly 150,000 clones, about 94% of them singletons. Source: peripheral blood, taken on day 0 of AZD1222 vaccination. These receptors were collected from an adult in good health. CDR3s include the opening cysteine and the closing phenylalanine or tryptophan. The D gene is left open where the match is weak. Some rows have no size entry. The others give once, few or many, or a class for an expanded clone.

D: TRBD2
J: TRBJ2-3
size: NA
V: TRBV30
CDR3: CAWSRAGGRTDTQYF
DNA: TGTGCCTGGAGCAGAGCGGGAGGGCGTACAGATACGCAGTATTTT

D: TRBD1
J: TRBJ1-5
size: NA
V: TRBV29-1
CDR3: CSVGFQGASPQHF
DNA: TGCAGCGTTGGTTTCCAGGGGGCGTCGCCCCAGCATTTT

D: NA
J: TRBJ2-7
size: NA
V: TRBV4-2
CDR3: CASSQVSAGPRYSYEQYF
DNA: TGTGCCAGCAGCCAAGTGTCCGCAGGGCCCCGGTACTCCTACGAGCAGTACTTC

D: NA
J: TRBJ2-1
size: NA
V: TRBV12-2
CDR3: CASRSWTSGSFEQFF
DNA: TGTGCAAGTCGCTCCTGGACTAGCGGGAGCTTTGAGCAGTTCTTC

D: NA
J: TRBJ2-5
size: NA
V: TRBV5-1
CDR3: CASSWVEGKLETQYF
DNA: TGCGCCAGCAGCTGGGTGGAGGGGAAATTGGAGACCCAGTACTTC

D: NA
J: TRBJ2-3
size: NA
V: TRBV19
CDR3: CASSLRQSTDTQYF
DNA: TGTGCCAGTAGTCTGCGACAGTCCACAGATACGCAGTATTTT

D: NA
J: TRBJ1-6
size: NA
V: TRBV5-1
CDR3: CASSPQDGLDSPLHF
DNA: TGCGCCAGCAGTCCGCAGGACGGTCTCGATTCACCCCTCCACTTT

D: NA
J: TRBJ2-3
size: NA
V: TRBV19
CDR3: CASKGPVTDTQYF
DNA: TGTGCCAGTAAGGGGCCGGTCACAGATACGCAGTATTTT

D: NA
J: TRBJ2-1
size: few
V: TRBV7-2
CDR3: CASTSPRAAHNEQFF
DNA: TGTGCCAGCACCTCACCTAGAGCAGCCCACAATGAGCAGTTCTTC

D: NA
J: TRBJ1-4
size: once
V: TRBV12-3/TRBV12-4
CDR3: CASSLSGNEKLFF
DNA: TGTGCCAGCAGTTTATCAGGGAATGAAAAACTGTTTTTT

D: NA
J: TRBJ2-7
size: NA
V: TRBV2
CDR3: CASTATYEQYF
DNA: TGTGCCAGCACCGCCACCTACGAGCAGTACTTC

D: NA
J: TRBJ1-1
size: NA
V: TRBV27
CDR3: CASSSDYGGSRAFF
DNA: TGTGCCAGCAGTTCAGACTATGGGGGGTCTAGGGCTTTCTTT

D: NA
J: TRBJ1-2
size: NA
V: TRBV11-2
CDR3: CASSLARPYGYTF
DNA: TGTGCCAGCAGCTTAGCTCGGCCCTATGGCTACACCTTC

D: NA
J: TRBJ1-1
size: NA
V: TRBV5-1
CDR3: CASSTRGGDGVNTEAFF
DNA: TGCGCCAGCAGCACCCGAGGGGGGGATGGAGTGAACACTGAAGCTTTCTTT

D: NA
J: TRBJ1-6
size: NA
V: TRBV5-6
CDR3: CASSLAAAQGRSPLHF
DNA: TGTGCCAGCAGCTTGGCGGCCGCCCAAGGTCGTTCACCCCTCCACTTT

D: TRBD2
J: TRBJ2-3
size: NA
V: TRBV20-1
CDR3: CSASLAGVGPYTQYF
DNA: TGCAGTGCTAGTCTAGCGGGAGTCGGCCCCTATACGCAGTATTTT

D: NA
J: TRBJ1-4
size: NA
V: TRBV11-2
CDR3: CASSFAPGGEKLFF
DNA: TGTGCCAGCAGCTTTGCCCCGGGCGGGGAAAAACTGTTTTTT

D: NA
J: TRBJ2-2
size: NA
V: TRBV5-4
CDR3: CASSLNLDTGELFF
DNA: TGTGCCAGCAGCTTGAATTTGGACACCGGGGAGCTGTTTTTT

D: TRBD1
J: TRBJ2-7
size: once
V: TRBV4-1
CDR3: CASSQDYRGADEQYF
DNA: TGCGCCAGCAGCCAAGATTACAGGGGGGCTGACGAGCAGTACTTC

D: TRBD2
J: TRBJ2-2
size: NA
V: TRBV3-1/TRBV3-2
CDR3: CASSQITGLAFGELFF
DNA: TGTGCCAGCAGCCAAATAACGGGACTAGCGTTCGGGGAGCTGTTTTTT

D: TRBD2
J: TRBJ2-5
size: NA
V: TRBV2
CDR3: CASRTSGTSGKETQYF
DNA: TGTGCCAGCAGGACCTCCGGGACTAGCGGGAAAGAGACCCAGTACTTC

D: NA
J: TRBJ2-3
size: NA
V: TRBV5-1
CDR3: CASSLAPSSTDTQYF
DNA: TGCGCCAGCAGCTTGGCTCCGTCTAGCACAGATACGCAGTATTTT

D: NA
J: TRBJ2-3
size: NA
V: TRBV2
CDR3: CASRRLGDTQYF
DNA: TGTGCCAGCAGGAGGTTGGGAGATACGCAGTATTTT

D: NA
J: TRBJ2-1
size: NA
V: TRBV7-9
CDR3: CASSLGLANEQFF
DNA: TGTGCCAGCAGCTTGGGTCTAGCCAATGAGCAGTTCTTC

D: NA
J: TRBJ1-3
size: NA
V: TRBV15
CDR3: CATSRGLTSGNTIYF
DNA: TGTGCCACCAGCCGTGGACTGACATCTGGAAACACCATATATTTT

D: NA
J: TRBJ1-1
size: NA
V: TRBV7-3
CDR3: CASSLLVNTEAFF
DNA: TGTGCCAGCAGCCTTCTCGTGAACACTGAAGCTTTCTTT

D: NA
J: TRBJ2-2
size: NA
V: TRBV5-1
CDR3: CATKRGAGELFF
DNA: TGCGCCACCAAGAGGGGAGCCGGGGAGCTGTTTTTT

D: TRBD2
J: TRBJ2-7
size: NA
V: TRBV6-5
CDR3: CASSYGRGGEDEQYF
DNA: TGTGCCAGCAGTTACGGACGGGGAGGGGAGGACGAGCAGTACTTC

D: NA
J: TRBJ1-1
size: NA
V: TRBV19
CDR3: CASRAGDRNTEAFF
DNA: TGTGCCAGTAGGGCGGGGGATCGGAACACTGAAGCTTTCTTT

D: NA
J: TRBJ2-7
size: NA
V: TRBV27
CDR3: CASSLRPPVPGQKIYEQYF
DNA: TGTGCCAGCAGTTTACGGCCGCCGGTCCCGGGCCAAAAGATTTACGAGCAGTACTTC

D: TRBD1
J: TRBJ1-5
size: NA
V: TRBV27
CDR3: CASSLSTQGRSNQPQHF
DNA: TGTGCCAGCAGTTTATCGACACAGGGGCGAAGCAATCAGCCCCAGCATTTT

D: TRBD1
J: TRBJ2-5
size: NA
V: TRBV6-2/TRBV6-3
CDR3: CASSFTGGRETQYF
DNA: TGTGCCAGCAGCTTTACAGGGGGCCGGGAGACCCAGTACTTC

D: NA
J: TRBJ2-5
size: NA
V: TRBV7-2
CDR3: CASSPLAPETQYF
DNA: TGTGCCAGCAGCCCGCTAGCCCCGGAGACCCAGTACTTC

D: NA
J: TRBJ1-1
size: NA
V: TRBV5-1
CDR3: CASSLDGILNTEAFF
DNA: TGCGCCAGCAGCTTGGATGGGATCCTGAACACTGAAGCTTTCTTT

D: NA
J: TRBJ2-3
size: NA
V: TRBV7-2
CDR3: CASSLVFPASGLSTDTQYF
DNA: TGTGCCAGCAGCTTAGTTTTCCCGGCGTCCGGTCTTAGCACAGATACGCAGTATTTT

D: NA
J: TRBJ2-7
size: NA
V: TRBV5-1
CDR3: CASSINGGFYEQYF
DNA: TGCGCCAGCAGCATAAATGGGGGTTTCTACGAGCAGTACTTC

D: TRBD1
J: TRBJ1-4
size: NA
V: TRBV3-1/TRBV3-2
CDR3: CASSLRGGTGTTFNEKLFF
DNA: TGTGCCAGCAGCCTCCGGGGAGGGACAGGGACTACTTTTAATGAAAAACTGTTTTTT

D: NA
J: TRBJ1-1
size: NA
V: TRBV9
CDR3: CASSGLRGKVSEAFF
DNA: TGTGCCAGCAGCGGCTTGAGGGGGAAGGTTAGTGAAGCTTTCTTT

D: TRBD1
J: TRBJ1-5
size: NA
V: TRBV19
CDR3: CASSVTQGGNQPQHF
DNA: TGTGCCAGTAGTGTTACACAGGGGGGCAATCAGCCCCAGCATTTT

D: NA
J: TRBJ2-1
size: NA
V: TRBV5-1
CDR3: CASSLTQSSYNEQFF
DNA: TGCGCCAGCAGCTTGACTCAGAGCTCCTACAATGAGCAGTTCTTC